These T cell receptor beta chains were read from a single sample in a study of blood T cell repertoires in COVID-19. This table comes from immunoSEQ multiplex PCR, and its TCRdb copy is limited to in-frame clones, with some not included. The repertoire has about 370,000 clones, about 89% of them found once; the top ten carry 2.5% to 3.5%. Sequencing was done on a sample of peripheral blood. The receptors shown here come from a woman in her thirties with COVID-19, enrolled during active disease. Both conserved end residues are part of each CDR3. A D gene is named only where the DNA matches it firmly. Rows give clone size only sometimes, using once, few, many, or a class for an expanded clone.

J: TRBJ2-7
D: NA
V: TRBV7-8
size: NA
CDR3: CASSQRWGGSYEQYF
DNA: TGTGCCAGCAGCCAGAGATGGGGCGGAAGCTACGAGCAGTACTTC

J: TRBJ1-2
D: TRBD1
V: TRBV2
size: NA
CDR3: CASSDRTGRSYGYTF
DNA: TGTGCCAGCAGTGACCGGACAGGGCGGTCCTATGGCTACACCTTC

J: TRBJ2-2
D: NA
V: TRBV23-1
size: NA
CDR3: CASSSYRGGPGELFF
DNA: TGCGCCAGCAGTTCCTACAGGGGGGGCCCCGGGGAGCTGTTTTTT

J: TRBJ1-1
D: NA
V: TRBV6-5
size: few
CDR3: CASSTGLMNTEAFF
DNA: TGTGCCAGCAGTACAGGGCTAATGAACACTGAAGCTTTCTTT

J: TRBJ2-2
D: TRBD1
V: TRBV4-2
size: NA
CDR3: CASSQEAFLQGAGGELFF
DNA: TGTGCCAGCAGCCAAGAAGCCTTCCTACAGGGGGCAGGGGGGGAGCTGTTTTTT

J: TRBJ1-1
D: NA
V: TRBV5-1
size: NA
CDR3: CASSSDLQGIAEAFF
DNA: TGCGCCAGCAGCTCCGACCTACAGGGAATTGCTGAAGCTTTCTTT

J: TRBJ1-4
D: TRBD1
V: TRBV10-2
size: NA
CDR3: CASNPTGQGGEKLFF
DNA: TGCGCCAGCAATCCAACTGGACAGGGAGGTGAAAAACTGTTTTTT

J: TRBJ1-4
D: NA
V: TRBV19
size: NA
CDR3: CASRERAFFATNEKLFF
DNA: TGTGCCAGCCGTGAGAGGGCGTTTTTTGCAACTAATGAAAAACTGTTTTTT

J: TRBJ2-2
D: NA
V: TRBV2
size: NA
CDR3: CASSALSGAGELFF
DNA: TGTGCCAGCAGTGCCCTATCCGGGGCCGGGGAGCTGTTTTTT

J: TRBJ1-3
D: NA
V: TRBV14
size: NA
CDR3: CASSQNRASNTIYF
DNA: TGTGCCAGCAGCCAGAACAGGGCTTCGAACACCATATATTTT

J: TRBJ1-2
D: TRBD1
V: TRBV25-1
size: NA
CDR3: CASSTGGTGYTF
DNA: TGTGCCAGCAGTACAGGGGGGACTGGCTACACCTTC

J: TRBJ2-5
D: TRBD2
V: TRBV24-1
size: NA
CDR3: CATAGGGSQETQYF
DNA: TGTGCCACCGCCGGGGGGGGTTCACAAGAGACCCAGTACTTC

J: TRBJ1-2
D: TRBD1
V: TRBV10-3
size: once
CDR3: CAISEEQGARGYGYTF
DNA: TGTGCCATCAGTGAGGAACAGGGGGCTCGGGGGTATGGCTACACCTTC

J: TRBJ2-1
D: TRBD1
V: TRBV29-1
size: NA
CDR3: CSARQGSPSYNEQFF
DNA: TGCAGCGCCCGACAGGGATCCCCCTCCTACAATGAGCAGTTCTTC

J: TRBJ1-5
D: NA
V: TRBV27
size: few
CDR3: CASSFGQNQPQHF
DNA: TGTGCCAGCAGTTTCGGACAAAATCAGCCCCAGCATTTT

J: TRBJ1-6
D: TRBD1
V: TRBV3-1/TRBV3-2
size: NA
CDR3: CATGQGRSYNSPLHF
DNA: TGTGCCACTGGACAGGGACGGTCCTATAATTCACCCCTCCACTTT

J: TRBJ1-2
D: NA
V: TRBV27
size: NA
CDR3: CASSSRVGQLYGYTF
DNA: TGTGCCAGCAGTTCCAGGGTCGGCCAACTCTATGGCTACACCTTC

J: TRBJ2-3
D: NA
V: TRBV9
size: once
CDR3: CASSVGGSTDTQYF
DNA: TGTGCCAGCAGCGTAGGCGGTAGCACAGATACGCAGTATTTT

J: TRBJ2-2
D: TRBD1
V: TRBV28
size: NA
CDR3: CASGKDREVVGELFF
DNA: TGTGCCAGCGGGAAGGACAGGGAGGTAGTCGGGGAGCTGTTTTTT

J: TRBJ2-7
D: TRBD1
V: TRBV7-2
size: NA
CDR3: CASSSGTGKREQYF
DNA: TGTGCCAGCAGCTCTGGGACAGGGAAGCGCGAGCAGTACTTC

J: TRBJ1-5
D: TRBD1
V: TRBV4-2
size: NA
CDR3: CASSQGIGQGSNQPQHF
DNA: TGTGCCAGCAGCCAGGGTATTGGACAGGGTAGCAATCAGCCCCAGCATTTT

J: TRBJ2-7
D: TRBD1
V: TRBV29-1
size: NA
CDR3: CSVVFTGVYEQYF
DNA: TGCAGCGTTGTCTTTACAGGGGTCTACGAGCAGTACTTC

J: TRBJ1-5
D: NA
V: TRBV7-2
size: NA
CDR3: CASSLVNRSPVHNQPQHF
DNA: TGTGCCAGCAGCTTAGTCAACAGGAGCCCCGTTCATAATCAGCCCCAGCATTTT

J: TRBJ1-2
D: TRBD1
V: TRBV29-1
size: NA
CDR3: CSTQGQGPNYGYTF
DNA: TGCAGCACCCAGGGACAGGGACCCAACTATGGCTACACCTTC

J: TRBJ2-7
D: TRBD1
V: TRBV28
size: NA
CDR3: CASSSPTGVPYEQYF
DNA: TGTGCCAGCAGTTCCCCGACAGGGGTACCTTACGAGCAGTACTTC

J: TRBJ2-1
D: TRBD1
V: TRBV5-4
size: once
CDR3: CASSQIDRDNEQFF
DNA: TGTGCCAGCAGCCAAATCGACAGGGATAATGAGCAGTTCTTC

J: TRBJ1-2
D: NA
V: TRBV28
size: NA
CDR3: CASSRTDSFYGYTF
DNA: TGTGCCAGCAGTCGGACGGACAGTTTCTATGGCTACACCTTC

J: TRBJ2-2
D: NA
V: TRBV6-2/TRBV6-3
size: NA
CDR3: CASSWRPGLRDTGELFF
DNA: TGTGCCAGCAGTTGGAGACCGGGACTGCGAGACACCGGGGAGCTGTTTTTT

J: TRBJ1-1
D: TRBD1
V: TRBV23-1
size: NA
CDR3: CASSRRQGRMNTEAFF
DNA: TGCGCCAGCAGTCGGCGACAGGGACGGATGAACACTGAAGCTTTCTTT

J: TRBJ2-2
D: NA
V: TRBV2
size: NA
CDR3: CASRREGGELFF
DNA: TGTGCCAGCCGGCGTGAGGGCGGGGAGCTGTTTTTT

J: TRBJ1-5
D: TRBD1
V: TRBV3-1/TRBV3-2
size: NA
CDR3: CASSQGAGGGQPQHF
DNA: TGTGCCAGCAGCCAAGGGGCAGGGGGTGGTCAGCCCCAGCATTTT

J: TRBJ2-5
D: NA
V: TRBV5-1
size: NA
CDR3: CASSTRDPRETQYF
DNA: TGCGCCAGCAGCACGCGGGATCCACGGGAGACCCAGTACTTC

J: TRBJ1-6
D: NA
V: TRBV6-5
size: NA
CDR3: CASTNVGLGSPLHF
DNA: TGTGCCAGCACTAACGTGGGGCTTGGGTCACCCCTCCACTTT

J: TRBJ1-1
D: NA
V: TRBV6-2/TRBV6-3
size: few
CDR3: CASSSSENTEAFF
DNA: TGTGCCAGCAGTTCGAGTGAGAACACTGAAGCTTTCTTT

J: TRBJ2-7
D: TRBD1
V: TRBV7-9
size: NA
CDR3: CASSLSGQGAYEQYF
DNA: TGTGCCAGCAGCTTATCAGGACAGGGGGCCTACGAGCAGTACTTC